This entry features one T cell receptor (beta chain) sequence. The sample belongs to a study of blood T cell repertoires in COVID-19. Study context: Samples of COVID-19 (acute and convalescent) were obtained from the United States, Italy and Spain. Nucleic acid was either cDNA or gDNA, and it came from T cells, B-cell-depleted T cells, or PBMCs.

Produced via immunoSEQ multiplex PCR; TCRdb's table is partial and in-frame only. The sample comprises 300,000 to 450,000 clones, 87% of which are singletons, and approximately 1.9% rests with the top ten. Each participant's cohort was designated according to participant-reported clinical history. The CDR3 contains 13 residues. The V gene's germline CDR1 is MNHEY and CDR2 SVGAGI. V lost 6 bases, J lost 4 bases, and 3 bases stayed unmatched. This chain links TRBV6-5 with TRBJ2-1; 7 nucleotides match TRBD1. Source material: PBMCs or T cells enriched from blood (not recorded which). The receptor's source is a man aged 35-49 years in a cohort exposed to, infected with or recovered from COVID-19 (not recorded which). DNA of the CDR3: TGTGCCAGCAGCAAGGACAGGTACAATGAGCAGTTCTTC. This codes for CASSKDRYNEQFF.